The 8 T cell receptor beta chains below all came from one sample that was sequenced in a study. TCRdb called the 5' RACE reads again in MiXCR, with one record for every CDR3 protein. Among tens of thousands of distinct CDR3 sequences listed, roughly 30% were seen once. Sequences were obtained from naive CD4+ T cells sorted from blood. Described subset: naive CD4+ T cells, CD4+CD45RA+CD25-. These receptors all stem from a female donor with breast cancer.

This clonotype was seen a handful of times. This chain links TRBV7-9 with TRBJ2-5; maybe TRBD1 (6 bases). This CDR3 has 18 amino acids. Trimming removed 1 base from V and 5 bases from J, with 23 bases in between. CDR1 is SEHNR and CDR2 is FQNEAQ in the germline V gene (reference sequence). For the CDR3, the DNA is TGTGCCAGCAGCTTAGATCCTGGTCAGGGGTCATCAAGTGAGACCCAGTACTTC. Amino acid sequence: CASSLDPGQGSSSETQYF.

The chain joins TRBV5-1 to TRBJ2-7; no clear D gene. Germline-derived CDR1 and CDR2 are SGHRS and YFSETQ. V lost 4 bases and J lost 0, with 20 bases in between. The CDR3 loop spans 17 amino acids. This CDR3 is CASSPRPDTLSSYEQYF. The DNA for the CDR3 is TGCGCCAGCAGCCCCCGCCCTGACACCCTGAGCTCCTACGAGCAGTACTTC.

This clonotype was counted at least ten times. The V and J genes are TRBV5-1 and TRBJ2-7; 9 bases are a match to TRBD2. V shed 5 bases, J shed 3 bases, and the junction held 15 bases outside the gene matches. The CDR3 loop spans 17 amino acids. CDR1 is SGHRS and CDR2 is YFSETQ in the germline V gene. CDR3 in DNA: TGCGCCAGCAGAACCGGGACTAGCACCTCCAAGTACTACGAGCAGTACTTC. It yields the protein CASRTGTSTSKYYEQYF.

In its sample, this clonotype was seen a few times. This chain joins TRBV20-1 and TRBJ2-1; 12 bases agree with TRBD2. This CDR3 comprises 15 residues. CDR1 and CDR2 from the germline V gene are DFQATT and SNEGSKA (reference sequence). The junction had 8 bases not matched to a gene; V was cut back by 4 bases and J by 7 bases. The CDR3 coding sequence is TGCAGTGCTACCCCTAGCGGGGGGGCTCAGAATGAGCAGTTCTTC. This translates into CSATPSGGAQNEQFF.

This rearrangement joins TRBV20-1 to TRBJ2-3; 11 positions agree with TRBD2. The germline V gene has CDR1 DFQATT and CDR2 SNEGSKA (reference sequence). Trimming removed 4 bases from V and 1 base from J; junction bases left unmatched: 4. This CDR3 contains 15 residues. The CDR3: CSATSSGGRTDTQYF. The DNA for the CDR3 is TGCAGTGCTACGTCTAGCGGGGGGCGCACAGATACGCAGTATTTT.

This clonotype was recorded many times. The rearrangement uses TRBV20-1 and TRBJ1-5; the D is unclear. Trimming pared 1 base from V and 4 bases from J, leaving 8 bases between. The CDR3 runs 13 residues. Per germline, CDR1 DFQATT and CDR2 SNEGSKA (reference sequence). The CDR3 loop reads CSARVQPNQPQHF. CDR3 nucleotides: TGCAGTGCTAGAGTCCAGCCTAATCAGCCCCAGCATTTT.

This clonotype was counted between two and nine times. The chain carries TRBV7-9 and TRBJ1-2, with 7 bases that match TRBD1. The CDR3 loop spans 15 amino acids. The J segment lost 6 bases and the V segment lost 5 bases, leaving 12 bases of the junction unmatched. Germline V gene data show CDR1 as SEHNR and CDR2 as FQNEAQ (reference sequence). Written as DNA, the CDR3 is TGTGCCAGCAGCCCGAGTCTAGGGGGCGCCGATGGCTACACCTTC. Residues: CASSPSLGGADGYTF.

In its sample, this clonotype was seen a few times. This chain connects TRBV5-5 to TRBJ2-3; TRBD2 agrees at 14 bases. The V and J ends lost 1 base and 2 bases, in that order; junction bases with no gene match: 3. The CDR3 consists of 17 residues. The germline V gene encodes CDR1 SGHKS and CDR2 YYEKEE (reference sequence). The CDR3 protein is CASSLRLAGGVTDTQYF. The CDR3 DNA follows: TGTGCCAGCAGCTTGCGACTAGCGGGAGGGGTCACAGATACGCAGTATTTT. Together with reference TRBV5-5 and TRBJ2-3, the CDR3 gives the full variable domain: DAGVTQSPTHLIKTRGQQVTLRCSPISGHKSVSWYQQVLGQGPQFIFQYYEKEERGRGNFPDRFSARQFPNYSSELNVNALLLGDSALYLCASSLRLAGGVTDTQYFGPGTRLTVL.